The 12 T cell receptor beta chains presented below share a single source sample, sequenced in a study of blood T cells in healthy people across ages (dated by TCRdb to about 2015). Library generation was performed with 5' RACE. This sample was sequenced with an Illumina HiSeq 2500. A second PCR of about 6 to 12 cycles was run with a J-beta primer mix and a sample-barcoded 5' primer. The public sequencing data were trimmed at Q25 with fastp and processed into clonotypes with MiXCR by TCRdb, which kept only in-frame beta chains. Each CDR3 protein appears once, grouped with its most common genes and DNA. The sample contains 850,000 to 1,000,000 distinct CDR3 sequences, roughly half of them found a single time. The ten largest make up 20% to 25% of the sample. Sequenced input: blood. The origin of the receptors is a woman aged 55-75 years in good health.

The CDR3 loop is CASSSRGLPNNEQFF. The CDR3, as DNA: TGTGCCAGCAGCTCTAGGGGACTACCAAACAATGAGCAGTTCTTC. The chain links TRBV7-2 to TRBJ2-1, with TRBD2 matching 7 bases. V lost 4 bases and J lost 5; bases outside the gene matches: 8. This CDR3 has 15 amino acids. Germline V gene data show CDR1 as SGHTA and CDR2 as FQGNSA.

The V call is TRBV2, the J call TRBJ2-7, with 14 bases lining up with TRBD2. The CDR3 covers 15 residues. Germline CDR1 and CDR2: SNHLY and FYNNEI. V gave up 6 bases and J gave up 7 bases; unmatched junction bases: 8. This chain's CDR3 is CASRGTSGSPREQYF. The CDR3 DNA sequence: TGTGCCAGCAGGGGGACTAGCGGGAGCCCACGTGAGCAGTACTTC.

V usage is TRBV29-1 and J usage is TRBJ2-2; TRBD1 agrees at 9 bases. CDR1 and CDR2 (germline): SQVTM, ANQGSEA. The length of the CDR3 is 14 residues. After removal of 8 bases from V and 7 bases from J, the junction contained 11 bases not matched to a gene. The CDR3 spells CSSPRDRAIGELFF. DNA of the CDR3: TGCAGCTCACCCCGGGACAGGGCTATCGGGGAGCTGTTTTTT.

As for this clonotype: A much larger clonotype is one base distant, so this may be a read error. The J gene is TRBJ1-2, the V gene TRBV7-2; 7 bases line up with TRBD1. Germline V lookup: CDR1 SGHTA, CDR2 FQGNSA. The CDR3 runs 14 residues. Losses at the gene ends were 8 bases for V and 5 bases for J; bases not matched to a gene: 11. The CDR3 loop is CASGQGQVLYGYTF. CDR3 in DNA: TGTGCCAGCGGCCAAGGACAGGTGCTATATGGCTACACCTTC.

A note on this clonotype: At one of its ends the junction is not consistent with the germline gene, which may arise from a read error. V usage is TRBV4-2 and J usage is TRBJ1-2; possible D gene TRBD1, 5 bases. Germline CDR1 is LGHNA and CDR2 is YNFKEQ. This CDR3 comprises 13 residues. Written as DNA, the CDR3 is TGTGCCAGCAGCCCGACAGTGAACTATGGCTGCACCTTC. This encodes CASSPTVNYGCTF.

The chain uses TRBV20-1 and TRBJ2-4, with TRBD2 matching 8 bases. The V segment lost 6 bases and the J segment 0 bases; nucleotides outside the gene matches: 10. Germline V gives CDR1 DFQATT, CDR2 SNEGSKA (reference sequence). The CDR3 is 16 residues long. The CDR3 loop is CSAQILAGLAKNIQYF. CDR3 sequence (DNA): TGCAGTGCCCAAATTCTAGCGGGTCTAGCCAAAAACATTCAGTACTTC.

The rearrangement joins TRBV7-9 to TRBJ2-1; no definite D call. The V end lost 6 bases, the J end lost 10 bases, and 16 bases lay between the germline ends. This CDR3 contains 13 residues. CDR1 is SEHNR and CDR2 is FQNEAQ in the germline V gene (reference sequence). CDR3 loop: CASRINQAREQFF. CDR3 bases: TGTGCCAGCAGGATTAACCAGGCACGCGAGCAGTTCTTC.

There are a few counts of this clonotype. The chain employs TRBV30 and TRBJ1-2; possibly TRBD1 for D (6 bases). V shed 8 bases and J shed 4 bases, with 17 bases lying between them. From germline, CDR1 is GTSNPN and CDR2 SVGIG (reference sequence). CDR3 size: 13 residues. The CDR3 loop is CAPMPGTLYGYTF. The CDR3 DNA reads TGTGCCCCTATGCCCGGGACACTCTATGGCTACACCTTC.

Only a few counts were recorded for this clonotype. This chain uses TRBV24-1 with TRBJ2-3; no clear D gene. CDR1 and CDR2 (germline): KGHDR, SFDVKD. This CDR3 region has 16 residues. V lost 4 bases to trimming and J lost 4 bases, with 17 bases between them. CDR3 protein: CATSDALQYGPDTQYF. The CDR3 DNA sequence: TGTGCCACCAGTGACGCACTGCAGTACGGTCCAGATACGCAGTATTTT.

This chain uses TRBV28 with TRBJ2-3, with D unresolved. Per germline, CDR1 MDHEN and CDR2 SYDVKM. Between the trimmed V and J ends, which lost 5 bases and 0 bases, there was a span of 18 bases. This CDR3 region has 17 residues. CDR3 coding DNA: TGTGCCAGCAGTAACCCCATAGGGCGGAAGAGCACAGATACGCAGTATTTT. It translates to CASSNPIGRKSTDTQYF.

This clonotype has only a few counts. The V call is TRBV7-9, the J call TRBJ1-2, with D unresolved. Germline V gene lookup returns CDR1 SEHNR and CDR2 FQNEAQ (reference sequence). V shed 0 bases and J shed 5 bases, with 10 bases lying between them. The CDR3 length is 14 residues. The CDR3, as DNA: TGTGCCAGCAGCTTAGCAGAGGCAGTTTATGGCTACACCTTC. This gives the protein CASSLAEAVYGYTF.

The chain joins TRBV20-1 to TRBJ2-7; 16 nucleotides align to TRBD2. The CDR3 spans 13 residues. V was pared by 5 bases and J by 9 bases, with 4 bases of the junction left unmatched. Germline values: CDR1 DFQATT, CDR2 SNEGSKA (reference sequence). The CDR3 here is CSAPGTSGRGQYF. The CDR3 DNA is TGCAGTGCTCCCGGGACTAGCGGGAGGGGGCAGTACTTC.